Listed below are T cell receptor beta chains from one sample, sequenced in a study of Graves' ophthalmopathy and Graves' hyperthyroidism. TCRdb used MiXCR to reprocess the multiplex PCR reads, holding one entry per CDR3 protein. Seen here are about 700,000 distinct CDR3 sequences, roughly two fifths observed once, and the top ten hold 44%. Material for sequencing was peripheral blood. Receptor source: an adult man with Graves' ophthalmopathy. CDR3s include the opening cysteine and the closing phenylalanine or tryptophan. D genes are given only for firm matches. The listing skips clone size in some rows; elsewhere it reads once, few, many or a size class.

>TRBV4-2|NA|TRBJ1-2|few
TGTGCCAGCAGCCAATCGGGCAGGGGCTATGGCTACACCTTC
CASSQSGRGYGYTF
>TRBV2|TRBD1|TRBJ1-6|few
TGTGCCACCAACCCCGGGACAGGGTTTCTTTTTTCACCCCTCCACTTT
CATNPGTGFLFSPLHF
>TRBV25-1|TRBD2|TRBJ2-7|many
TGTGCCAGCTCCGAGCCTAGCGGGAGTGCCTACGAGCAGTACTTC
CASSEPSGSAYEQYF
>TRBV20-1|NA|TRBJ2-5|few
TGCAGTGCGCCGGGGAAGGGGGGCCAAGAGACCCAGTACTTC
CSAPGKGGQETQYF
>TRBV9|TRBD2|TRBJ2-7|NA
TGTGCCAGCAGCGTCTTGGCAGCGGGGGGGCGAAATGAGCAGTACTTC
CASSVLAAGGRNEQYF
>TRBV14|NA|TRBJ1-5|many
TGTGCCAGCAGTTGGGAGGGATACAGCAATCAGCCCCAGCATTTT
CASSWEGYSNQPQHF
>TRBV2|NA|TRBJ1-4|many
TGTGCCAGCAGTGAAGAGGGGGGAAAACTGTTTTTT
CASSEEGGKLFF
>TRBV7-8|NA|TRBJ1-2|NA
TGTGCCAGCAGCGTCCAGGGGTCTGACTATGGCTACACCTTC
CASSVQGSDYGYTF
>TRBV12-3/TRBV12-4|NA|TRBJ2-1|NA
TGTGCCAGCAGTTTAGGGCTGCCGGAGCAGTTCTTC
CASSLGLPEQFF
>TRBV11-1|NA|TRBJ2-5|NA
TGTGCCAGCACCGGACAGACACCCTCCCAAGAGACCCAGTACTTC
CASTGQTPSQETQYF
>TRBV2|TRBD1|TRBJ2-7|NA
TGTGCCAGCTCACCACAGGGGATCGACTACGAGCAGTACTTC
CASSPQGIDYEQYF
>TRBV24-1|NA|TRBJ1-6|NA
TGTGCCACCAGCAGGGGACGGCTTAATTCACCCCTCCACTTT
CATSRGRLNSPLHF
>TRBV5-4|NA|TRBJ2-6|NA
TGCGCCAGCAGCCAAAGCGAGGGGCCATCTGGGGCCAACGTCCTGACTTTC
CASSQSEGPSGANVLTF
>TRBV6-5|NA|TRBJ1-5|NA
TGTGCCAGCAGTTACTCGGCCCGGAATCAGCCCCAGCATTTT
CASSYSARNQPQHF
>TRBV2|TRBD1|TRBJ1-5|many
TGTGCCAGTTGGCCCGGACAGGGAAGACAGCCCCAGCATTTT
CASWPGQGRQPQHF
>TRBV2|TRBD1|TRBJ1-4|many
TGTGCCAGCAGTGAGGGCAGGGGGAATGAAAAACTGTTTTTT
CASSEGRGNEKLFF
>TRBV10-3|NA|TRBJ1-1|NA
TGTGCCAGCAGCGCAGCAGGGGCTTTCGGAGCTTTCTTT
CASSAAGAFGAFF
>TRBV14|TRBD1|TRBJ1-2|many
TGTGCCAGCAGCCAGGCCTCAGGACAGGGCTGGTATGGCTACACCTTC
CASSQASGQGWYGYTF
>TRBV7-9|TRBD2|TRBJ2-3|NA
TGTGCCAGCAGCCAGCTGGTAGCGGGAGATACGCAGTATTTT
CASSQLVAGDTQYF
>TRBV20-1|NA|TRBJ2-7|few
TGCAGTGCTTGGTTCCCGGTAAACTACGAGCAGTACTTC
CSAWFPVNYEQYF
>TRBV10-3|NA|TRBJ1-1|few
TGTGCCAGCAGTTACTCGACAGGTGGTAGTGAAGCTTTCTTT
CASSYSTGGSEAFF
>TRBV7-2|NA|TRBJ2-3|NA
TGTGCCAGCAGCTTTAGCCTAGATACGCAGTATTTT
CASSFSLDTQYF
>TRBV10-1|NA|TRBJ2-7|many
TGCGCCAGCAGTGAGCTGGAGAGGGGGATCGACGAGCAGTACTTC
CASSELERGIDEQYF
>TRBV24-1|NA|TRBJ2-6|many
TGTGCCACCAGTCGAGCTGGGGCCAACGTCCTGACTTTC
CATSRAGANVLTF
>TRBV10-3|TRBD1|TRBJ2-7|NA
TGTGCCATCAGTTTAGGACAGGCATACGAGCAGTACTTC
CAISLGQAYEQYF